These 25 T cell receptor beta chains share one sample of origin, sequenced in a study of blood T cell repertoires in COVID-19. Sequenced by immunoSEQ multiplex PCR; TCRdb stores in-frame clones only, minus some. The data contain some 350,000 clones, about 87% of them singletons. The sample was peripheral blood. These receptors originate from a woman aged 45-59 years with COVID-19, enrolled during active disease.

In nucleotides, the CDR3 is TGTGCCAGCAGCCCGGCCCTGGGAGGCTATGGCTACACCTTC. Translated, it gives CASSPALGGYGYTF. The chain recombines TRBV7-9 with TRBJ1-2; no definite D call. Germline lookup yields CDR1 SEHNR and CDR2 FQNEAQ (reference sequence). V lost 5 bases, J lost 4 bases, and 14 bases lay in between. The CDR3 contains 14 residues.

The chain employs TRBV13 and TRBJ2-3; 12 bases align to TRBD2. CDR3 size: 18 residues. Germline V gene data show CDR1 as PRHDT and CDR2 as FYEKMQ (reference sequence). V was pared by 0 bases and J by 2 bases, with 6 bases of the junction left unmatched. The CDR3 sequence: CASSLGLAGGGNTDTQYF. The CDR3 DNA is TGTGCCAGCAGCTTAGGCCTAGCGGGAGGGGGGAACACAGATACGCAGTATTTT.

The chain uses TRBV7-9 and TRBJ2-5; 7 bases fit TRBD1. The CDR3 is 15 residues long. The V gene end was trimmed by 3 bases and the J gene end by 1 base; junction bases not matched to a gene: 5. Germline CDR1 reads SEHNR; CDR2 reads FQNEAQ (reference sequence). The CDR3 bases are TGTGCCAGCAGCTTTCCAGGGGGTCGCCAAGAGACCCAGTACTTC. Its protein is CASSFPGGRQETQYF.

The chain recombines TRBV5-1 with TRBJ1-5; 12 bases fit TRBD1. Losses at the gene ends were 4 bases for V and 6 bases for J; bases not matched to a gene: 8. This CDR3 spans 16 amino acids. From germline, CDR1 is SGHRS and CDR2 YFSETQ. The CDR3 reads CASSAGTGGAGQPQHF. The CDR3 coding sequence is TGCGCCAGCAGCGCCGGGACAGGGGGCGCGGGTCAGCCCCAGCATTTT.

This rearrangement joins TRBV11-2 to TRBJ2-1; D gene uncertain. Germline-derived CDR1 and CDR2 are SGHAT and FQNNGV. This CDR3 is built from 13 residues. The V end was cut by 0 bases, the J end by 5 bases, with 5 bases between. CDR3: CASSLDRNNEQFF. Written as DNA, the CDR3 is TGTGCCAGCAGCTTAGACAGGAACAATGAGCAGTTCTTC.

Only a few counts were recorded for this clone. CDR3 in amino acids: CASSPRTGRPSTDTQYF. In DNA, the CDR3 is TGCGCCAGCAGCCCGCGGACAGGGAGGCCCTCCACAGATACGCAGTATTTT. The chain combines TRBV5-1 with TRBJ2-3; 8 nucleotides line up with TRBD1. Per the germline V gene, CDR1 is SGHRS and CDR2 is YFSETQ. The CDR3 runs to 17 residues. V gave up 4 bases and J gave up 2 bases; unmatched junction bases: 12.

This clone has just a few counts. The rearrangement uses TRBV24-1 and TRBJ2-1; 12 nucleotides match TRBD1. J gave up 8 bases and V 3 bases, and 13 bases lay outside the gene matches. Germline assignment: CDR1 KGHDR and CDR2 SFDVKD. CDR3 length: 18 residues. The CDR3 DNA sequence: TGTGCCACCAGTGATCCGCTCCGACCGGGACAGGGGGCGCATGAGCAGTTCTTC. Its protein product is CATSDPLRPGQGAHEQFF.

This sequence joins TRBV28 and TRBJ2-4; D possibly corresponds to TRBD2 (6 bases). From germline, CDR1 is MDHEN and CDR2 SYDVKM. The CDR3 has 16 amino acids. The germline V and J ends were trimmed by 2 bases and 6 bases, with 17 bases remaining between them. The DNA for the CDR3 is TGTGCCAGCAGTTTAGGGGGAAGAGTGCGGGGAAACATTCAGTACTTC. Encoded protein: CASSLGGRVRGNIQYF.

The gene calls are TRBV11-2 and TRBJ1-4, with D possibly TRBD1 on 5 matching bases. V was pared by 1 base and J by 3 bases, with 9 bases between. Germline CDR1 SGHAT, CDR2 FQNNGV. This CDR3 has 15 amino acids. The CDR3 sequence: CASSLGGDSNEKLFF. CDR3 coding DNA: TGTGCCAGCAGCTTAGGAGGGGACTCTAATGAAAAACTGTTTTTT.

The chain recombines TRBV4-3 with TRBJ2-3; TRBD1 aligns across 9 bases. This CDR3 spans 18 amino acids. Germline trimming cut 0 bases from V and 4 bases from J; bases unmatched to any gene: 11. Germline assignment: CDR1 LGHNA and CDR2 YSLEER. The CDR3 region has the DNA TGCGCCAGCAGCCAAGAAGTACCGGGACAGGGTCGGGCAGATACGCAGTATTTT. This translates into CASSQEVPGQGRADTQYF.

The chain employs TRBV9 and TRBJ1-1; D is possibly TRBD1 (5 bases). The CDR3 sequence is 15 residues long. Germline CDR1 reads SGDLS; CDR2 reads YYNGEE. Trimming stripped 3 bases from V and 5 bases from J, with 17 bases between. The CDR3 region has the DNA TGTGCCAGCAGCGCGCAAACAGGCTTCCGGACTGAAGCTTTCTTT. This translates into CASSAQTGFRTEAFF. The complete variable domain, with remaining parts taken from reference TRBV9 and TRBJ1-1, reads DSGVTQTPKHLITATGQRVTLRCSPRSGDLSVYWYQQSLDQGLQFLIQYYNGEERAKGNILERFSAQQFPDLHSELNLSSLELGDSALYFCASSAQTGFRTEAFFGQGTRLTVV.

The V call is TRBV24-1, the J call TRBJ2-6; D unresolved. The CDR3 is 16 amino acids. Germline V gene data show CDR1 as KGHDR and CDR2 as SFDVKD. The V and J ends lost 0 bases and 2 bases respectively, with 7 bases between them. The CDR3 is CATSDLSRTGANVLTF. CDR3 coding DNA: TGTGCCACCAGTGATTTGTCCAGGACTGGGGCCAACGTCCTGACTTTC.

The chain recombines TRBV6-4 with TRBJ2-3, with D perhaps TRBD2 (5 bases). This CDR3 region has 16 residues. V was cut by 0 bases and J by 5 bases, with 15 bases left in between. Germline assignment: CDR1 MRHNA and CDR2 SNTAGT. In nucleotides, the CDR3 is TGTGCCAGCAGTGACTCGAGCCTAGCTGGCGGAGATACGCAGTATTTT. It specifies CASSDSSLAGGDTQYF.

The chain employs TRBV10-3 and TRBJ2-7; 14 bases fit TRBD2. V lost 4 bases to trimming and J lost 0 bases; unmatched junction nucleotides: 5. Germline V gene lookup returns CDR1 ENHRY and CDR2 SYGVKD. The CDR3 is 17 amino acids. The CDR3 region is CAISGRLAGGPSYEQYF. The CDR3 DNA is TGTGCCATCAGTGGAAGACTAGCGGGAGGGCCCTCCTACGAGCAGTACTTC.

CDR3 in amino acids: CASSRGTSGMSSYEQYF. DNA of the CDR3: TGCGCCAGCAGCAGGGGGACTAGCGGGATGAGCTCCTACGAGCAGTACTTC. The rearrangement joins TRBV5-1 to TRBJ2-7; TRBD2 agrees at 13 bases. CDR1 and CDR2 from the germline V gene are SGHRS and YFSETQ. This CDR3 has 17 amino acids. With 4 bases clipped from V and 0 bases from J, the junction kept 7 bases outside the gene matches.

The genes are TRBV30 and TRBJ2-7; 8 bases align to TRBD2. J gave up 11 bases and V 3 bases, and 9 bases lay outside the gene matches. There are 12 residues in the CDR3. CDR1 GTSNPN and CDR2 SVGIG come from the germline V gene (reference sequence). This CDR3 reads CAWSRIAGTKYF. CDR3 in DNA: TGTGCCTGGAGCCGTATAGCGGGGACTAAGTACTTC.

The chain combines TRBV7-3 with TRBJ2-3; 12 bases are a match to TRBD2. The CDR3 is 16 amino acids. Germline V gives CDR1 SGHTA, CDR2 FQGTGA. With V trimmed by 3 bases and J by 6 bases, 7 bases remained unmatched. The CDR3 protein is CASSFGLAGRSDTQYF. DNA of the CDR3: TGTGCCAGCAGCTTCGGACTAGCGGGAAGGTCTGATACGCAGTATTTT. The full variable domain, with the rest looked up from reference TRBV7-3 and TRBJ2-3, is GAGVSQTPSNKVTEKGKYVELRCDPISGHTALYWYRQSLGQGPEFLIYFQGTGAADDSGLPNDRFFAVRPEGSVSTLKIQRTERGDSAVYLCASSFGLAGRSDTQYFGPGTRLTVL.

The chain combines TRBV5-4 with TRBJ1-2, with TRBD1 identical over 8 bases. CDR1 and CDR2 (germline): SGHNT, YYREEE (reference sequence). The CDR3 loop spans 13 amino acids. Trimming cost V 4 bases and J 6 bases; bases outside gene matches: 5. Here the CDR3 reads CASSQGQGNGYTF. The CDR3, as DNA: TGTGCCAGCAGCCAAGGACAGGGTAATGGCTACACCTTC.

This clone was seen once. This chain joins TRBV18 and TRBJ1-2; D gene uncertain. Germline CDR1 is KGHSH and CDR2 is LQKENI. This CDR3 has 14 amino acids. V lost 2 bases to trimming and J lost 6 bases, with 13 bases between them. CDR3 bases: TGTGCCAGCTCACCAACATTCGGGGTGGATGGCTACACCTTC. As protein: CASSPTFGVDGYTF.

J is TRBJ1-1 and V is TRBV10-2; no clear D. In germline, CDR1 is WSHSY, CDR2 SAAADI. The CDR3 is 12 residues long. The germline V and J ends were trimmed by 9 bases and 3 bases, with 11 bases remaining between them. The CDR3 loop reads CASRKADTEAFF. CDR3 nucleotides: TGCGCCAGTCGAAAGGCGGACACTGAAGCTTTCTTT.

This chain links TRBV7-2 with TRBJ1-5; TRBD1 matches 7 bases. Germline values: CDR1 SGHTA, CDR2 FQGNSA. V shed 5 bases and J 7 bases; nucleotides not matched to a gene: 11. This CDR3 has 15 residues. In DNA form, the CDR3 reads TGTGCCAGCAGCCAAACGACAGGGTCTTGGCAGCCCCAGCATTTT. As protein: CASSQTTGSWQPQHF.

The rearrangement uses TRBV6-5 and TRBJ1-1; 7 bases are shared with TRBD1. CDR3 length equals 14 residues. V lost 5 bases to trimming and J lost 1 base; unmatched junction nucleotides: 4. CDR1 is MNHEY, CDR2 SVGAGI, per germline. The CDR3 region is CASSHRDRNTEAFF. CDR3 DNA sequence: TGTGCCAGCAGTCACCGGGACAGGAACACTGAAGCTTTCTTT.

The J gene is TRBJ2-1, the V gene TRBV15; possible D gene TRBD2, 6 bases. V lost 0 bases to trimming and J lost 6 bases, with 12 bases between them. Germline V gene data show CDR1 as LNHNV and CDR2 as YYDKDF (reference sequence). The CDR3 contains 15 residues. CDR3 in DNA: TGTGCCACCAGCAGAGATGCTCGGACTACCAATGAGCAGTTCTTC. Translation gives CATSRDARTTNEQFF.

The chain uses TRBV7-9 and TRBJ1-2, with D unclear. CDR1 SEHNR and CDR2 FQNEAQ come from the germline V gene (reference sequence). The CDR3 totals 13 residues. V lost 3 bases, J lost 5 bases, and 10 bases lay in between. The CDR3 nucleotides read TGTGCCAGCAGCTTCACTGGAGAATATGGCTACACCTTC. It is translated as CASSFTGEYGYTF.

Concerning this clone: Within the sample, other DNA sequences also encode this same CDR3. This chain uses TRBV19 with TRBJ2-3; 7 nucleotides line up with TRBD2. V shed 3 bases and J 6 bases; nucleotides not matched to a gene: 18. Germline lookup yields CDR1 LNHDA and CDR2 SQIVND (reference sequence). The CDR3 has 18 residues. The CDR3 reads CASSIDQYRAKGGDTQYF. In DNA, the CDR3 is TGTGCCAGTAGTATCGACCAGTACCGGGCCAAGGGAGGGGATACGCAGTATTTT.